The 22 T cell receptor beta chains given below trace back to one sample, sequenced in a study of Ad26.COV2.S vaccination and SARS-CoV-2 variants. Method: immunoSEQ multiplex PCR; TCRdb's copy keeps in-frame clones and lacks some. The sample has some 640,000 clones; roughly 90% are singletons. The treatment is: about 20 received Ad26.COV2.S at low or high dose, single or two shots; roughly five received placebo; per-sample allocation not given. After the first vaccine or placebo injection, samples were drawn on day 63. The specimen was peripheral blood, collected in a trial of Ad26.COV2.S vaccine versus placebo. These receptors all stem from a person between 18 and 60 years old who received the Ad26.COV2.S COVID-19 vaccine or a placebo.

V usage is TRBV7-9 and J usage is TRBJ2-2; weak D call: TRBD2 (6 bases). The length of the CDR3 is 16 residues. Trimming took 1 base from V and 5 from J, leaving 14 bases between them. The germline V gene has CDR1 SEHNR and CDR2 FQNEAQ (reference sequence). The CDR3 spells CASSLVRQGGTGELFF. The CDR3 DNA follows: TGTGCCAGCAGCTTAGTCAGGCAGGGAGGAACCGGGGAGCTGTTTTTT.

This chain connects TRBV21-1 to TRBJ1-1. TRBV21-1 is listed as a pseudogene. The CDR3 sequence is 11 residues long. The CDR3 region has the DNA TGTGCCAGCCCCCGTATCACTGAAGCTTTCTTT. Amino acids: CASPRITEAFF.

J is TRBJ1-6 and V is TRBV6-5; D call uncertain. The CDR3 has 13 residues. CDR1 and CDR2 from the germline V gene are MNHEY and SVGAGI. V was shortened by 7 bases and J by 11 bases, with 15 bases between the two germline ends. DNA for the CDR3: TGTGCCAGCACCGGCCAACCCGCGGCACCCCTCCACTTT. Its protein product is CASTGQPAAPLHF.

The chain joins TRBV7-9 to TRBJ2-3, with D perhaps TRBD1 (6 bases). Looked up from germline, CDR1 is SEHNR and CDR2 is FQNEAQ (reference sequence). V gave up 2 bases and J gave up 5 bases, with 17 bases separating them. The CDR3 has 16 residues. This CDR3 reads CASSLNPGQLRDTQYF. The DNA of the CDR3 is TGTGCCAGCAGCTTAAACCCGGGACAATTAAGAGATACGCAGTATTTT.

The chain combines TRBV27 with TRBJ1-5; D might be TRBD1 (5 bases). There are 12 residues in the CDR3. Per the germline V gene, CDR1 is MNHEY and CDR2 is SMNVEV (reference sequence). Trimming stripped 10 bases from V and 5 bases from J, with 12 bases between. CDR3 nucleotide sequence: TGTGCCACTGGGAGGGGACATCAGCCCCAGCATTTT. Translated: CATGRGHQPQHF.

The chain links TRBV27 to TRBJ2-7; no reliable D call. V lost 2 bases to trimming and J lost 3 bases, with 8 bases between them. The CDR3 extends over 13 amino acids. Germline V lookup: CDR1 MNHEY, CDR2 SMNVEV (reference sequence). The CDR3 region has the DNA TGTGCCAGCAGTTTAGGGCCCCTCTACGAGCAGTACTTC. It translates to CASSLGPLYEQYF.

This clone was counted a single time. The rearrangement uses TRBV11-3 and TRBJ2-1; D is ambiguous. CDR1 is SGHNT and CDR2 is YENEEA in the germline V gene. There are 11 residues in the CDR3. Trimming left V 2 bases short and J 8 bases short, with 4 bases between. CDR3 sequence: CASSLKDEQFF. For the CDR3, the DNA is TGTGCCAGCAGCTTAAAGGATGAGCAGTTCTTC.

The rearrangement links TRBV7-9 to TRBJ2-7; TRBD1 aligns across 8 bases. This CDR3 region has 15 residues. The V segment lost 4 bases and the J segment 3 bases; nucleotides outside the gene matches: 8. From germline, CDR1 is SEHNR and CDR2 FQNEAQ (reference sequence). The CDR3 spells CASSSNRGSGYEQYF. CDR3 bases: TGTGCCAGCAGCTCCAACAGGGGGTCGGGCTACGAGCAGTACTTC.

CDR3 in amino acids: CASSQDPGTSDEQYF. DNA of the CDR3: TGTGCCAGCAGCCAAGATCCCGGGACTAGCGACGAGCAGTACTTC. V usage is TRBV4-2 and J usage is TRBJ2-7; TRBD2 matches 10 bases. The CDR3 is 15 residues long. Germline-derived CDR1 and CDR2 are LGHNA and YNFKEQ. Trimming at V came to 0 bases and at J to 5 bases, leaving 4 bases not matched to a gene.

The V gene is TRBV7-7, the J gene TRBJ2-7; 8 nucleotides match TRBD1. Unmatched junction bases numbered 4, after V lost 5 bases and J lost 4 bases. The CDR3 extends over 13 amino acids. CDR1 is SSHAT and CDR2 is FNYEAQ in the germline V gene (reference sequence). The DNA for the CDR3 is TGTGCCAGCAGCCTGGGACAGGAGTACGAGCAGTACTTC. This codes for CASSLGQEYEQYF.

In nucleotides, the CDR3 is TGTGCCAGCAGACGGGGGGCCCATAGGGATGAGCAGTTCTTC. This gives the protein CASRRGAHRDEQFF. The chain recombines TRBV6-6 with TRBJ2-1; D perhaps matches TRBD2 (7 bases). V dropped 6 bases and J dropped 8 bases, with 17 bases sitting between them. The length of the CDR3 is 14 residues. Germline V CDR1 and CDR2: MNHNY, SVGAGI (reference sequence).

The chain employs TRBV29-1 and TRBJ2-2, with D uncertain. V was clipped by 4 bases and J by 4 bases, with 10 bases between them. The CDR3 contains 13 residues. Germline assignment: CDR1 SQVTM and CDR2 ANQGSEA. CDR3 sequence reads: CSVASRGTGELFF. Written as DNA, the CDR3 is TGCAGCGTTGCATCGCGAGGCACCGGGGAGCTGTTTTTT.

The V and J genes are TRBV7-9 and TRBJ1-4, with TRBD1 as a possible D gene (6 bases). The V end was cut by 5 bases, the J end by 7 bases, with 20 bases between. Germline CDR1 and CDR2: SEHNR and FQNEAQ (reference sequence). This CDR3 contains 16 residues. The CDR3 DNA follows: TGTGCCAGCAGCGGACGCACGGGGGGCATGTCTGAAAAACTGTTTTTT. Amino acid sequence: CASSGRTGGMSEKLFF.

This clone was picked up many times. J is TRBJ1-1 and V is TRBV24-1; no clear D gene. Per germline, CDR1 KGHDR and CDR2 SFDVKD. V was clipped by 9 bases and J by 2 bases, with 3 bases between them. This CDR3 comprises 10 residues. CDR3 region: CATVNTEAFF. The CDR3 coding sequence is TGTGCCACCGTCAACACTGAAGCTTTCTTT.

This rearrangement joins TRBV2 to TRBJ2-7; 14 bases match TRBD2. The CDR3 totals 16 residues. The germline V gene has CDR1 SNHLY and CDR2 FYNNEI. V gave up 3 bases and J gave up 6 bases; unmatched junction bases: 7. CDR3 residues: CASSDEGLAGASEQYF. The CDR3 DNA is TGTGCCAGCAGTGACGAGGGACTAGCGGGAGCATCCGAGCAGTACTTC. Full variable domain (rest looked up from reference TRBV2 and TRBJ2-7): EPEVTQTPSHQVTQMGQEVILRCVPISNHLYFYWYRQILGQKVEFLVSFYNNEISEKSEIFDDQFSVERPDGSNFTLKIRSTKLEDSAMYFCASSDEGLAGASEQYFGPGTRLTVT.

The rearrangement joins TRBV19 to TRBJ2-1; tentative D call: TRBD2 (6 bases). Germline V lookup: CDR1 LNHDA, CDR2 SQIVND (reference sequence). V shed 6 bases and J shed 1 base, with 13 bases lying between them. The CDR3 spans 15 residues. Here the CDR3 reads CASRSNGGSYNEQFF. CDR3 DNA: TGTGCCAGTAGGTCGAACGGGGGATCCTACAATGAGCAGTTCTTC.

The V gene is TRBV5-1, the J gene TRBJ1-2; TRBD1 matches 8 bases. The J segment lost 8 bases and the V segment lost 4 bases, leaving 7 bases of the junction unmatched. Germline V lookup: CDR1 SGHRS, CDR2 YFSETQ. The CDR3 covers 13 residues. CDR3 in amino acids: CASSEGQALGYTF. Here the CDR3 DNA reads TGCGCCAGCAGCGAGGGACAGGCCTTAGGCTACACCTTC.

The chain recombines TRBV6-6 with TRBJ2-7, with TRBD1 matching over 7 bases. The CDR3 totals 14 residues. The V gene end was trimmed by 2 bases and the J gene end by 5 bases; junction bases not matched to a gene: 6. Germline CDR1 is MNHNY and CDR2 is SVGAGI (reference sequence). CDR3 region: CASSYLDRDHEQYF. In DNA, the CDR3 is TGTGCCAGCAGTTACCTTGACAGGGACCACGAGCAGTACTTC.

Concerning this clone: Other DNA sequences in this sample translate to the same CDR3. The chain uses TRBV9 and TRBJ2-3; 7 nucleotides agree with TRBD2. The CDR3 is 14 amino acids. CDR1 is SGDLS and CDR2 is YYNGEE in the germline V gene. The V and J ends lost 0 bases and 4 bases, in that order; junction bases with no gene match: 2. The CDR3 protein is CASSVGLAADTQYF. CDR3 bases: TGTGCCAGCAGCGTAGGACTAGCAGCAGATACGCAGTATTTT.

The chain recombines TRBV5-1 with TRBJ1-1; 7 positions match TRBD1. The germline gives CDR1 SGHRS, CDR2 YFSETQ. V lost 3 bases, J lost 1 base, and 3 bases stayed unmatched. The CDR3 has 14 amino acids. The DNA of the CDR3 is TGCGCCAGCAGCTCACAGGGGACGAACACTGAAGCTTTCTTT. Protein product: CASSSQGTNTEAFF.

CDR3 loop: CASSPDTFEAFF. The CDR3 region has the DNA TGTGCCAGCAGCCCCGACACGTTTGAAGCTTTCTTT. This chain connects TRBV9 to TRBJ1-1, with D unresolved. Germline values: CDR1 SGDLS, CDR2 YYNGEE. This CDR3 has 12 residues. Deletions cut 4 bases from V and 7 bases from J, with 11 bases between.

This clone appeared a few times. Here the CDR3 DNA reads TGTGCCAGTAGTAGGCCCCAGGAGAACACTGAAGCTTTCTTT. It codes for CASSRPQENTEAFF. The chain has TRBV19 and TRBJ1-1, with D uncertain. V was cut by 4 bases and J by 1 base, with 10 bases left in between. Germline V CDR1 and CDR2: LNHDA, SQIVND (reference sequence). The CDR3 consists of 14 residues.